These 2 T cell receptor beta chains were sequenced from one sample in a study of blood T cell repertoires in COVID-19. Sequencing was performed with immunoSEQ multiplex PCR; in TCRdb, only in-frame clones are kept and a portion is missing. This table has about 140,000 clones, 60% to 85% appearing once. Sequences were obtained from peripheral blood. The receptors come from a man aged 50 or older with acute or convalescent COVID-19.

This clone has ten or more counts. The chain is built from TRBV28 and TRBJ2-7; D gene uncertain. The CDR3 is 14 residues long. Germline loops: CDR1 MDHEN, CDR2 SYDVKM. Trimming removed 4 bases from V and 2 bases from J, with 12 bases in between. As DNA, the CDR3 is TGTGCCAGCAGTTCTACCCTATCAACCTACGAGCAGTACTTC. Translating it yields CASSSTLSTYEQYF.

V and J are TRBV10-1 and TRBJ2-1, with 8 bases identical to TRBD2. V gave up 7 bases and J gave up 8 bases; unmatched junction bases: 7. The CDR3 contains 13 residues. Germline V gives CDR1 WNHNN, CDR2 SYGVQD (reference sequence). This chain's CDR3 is CASNSGVGDEQFF. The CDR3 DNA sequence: TGCGCCAGCAATAGCGGGGTTGGGGATGAGCAGTTCTTC.